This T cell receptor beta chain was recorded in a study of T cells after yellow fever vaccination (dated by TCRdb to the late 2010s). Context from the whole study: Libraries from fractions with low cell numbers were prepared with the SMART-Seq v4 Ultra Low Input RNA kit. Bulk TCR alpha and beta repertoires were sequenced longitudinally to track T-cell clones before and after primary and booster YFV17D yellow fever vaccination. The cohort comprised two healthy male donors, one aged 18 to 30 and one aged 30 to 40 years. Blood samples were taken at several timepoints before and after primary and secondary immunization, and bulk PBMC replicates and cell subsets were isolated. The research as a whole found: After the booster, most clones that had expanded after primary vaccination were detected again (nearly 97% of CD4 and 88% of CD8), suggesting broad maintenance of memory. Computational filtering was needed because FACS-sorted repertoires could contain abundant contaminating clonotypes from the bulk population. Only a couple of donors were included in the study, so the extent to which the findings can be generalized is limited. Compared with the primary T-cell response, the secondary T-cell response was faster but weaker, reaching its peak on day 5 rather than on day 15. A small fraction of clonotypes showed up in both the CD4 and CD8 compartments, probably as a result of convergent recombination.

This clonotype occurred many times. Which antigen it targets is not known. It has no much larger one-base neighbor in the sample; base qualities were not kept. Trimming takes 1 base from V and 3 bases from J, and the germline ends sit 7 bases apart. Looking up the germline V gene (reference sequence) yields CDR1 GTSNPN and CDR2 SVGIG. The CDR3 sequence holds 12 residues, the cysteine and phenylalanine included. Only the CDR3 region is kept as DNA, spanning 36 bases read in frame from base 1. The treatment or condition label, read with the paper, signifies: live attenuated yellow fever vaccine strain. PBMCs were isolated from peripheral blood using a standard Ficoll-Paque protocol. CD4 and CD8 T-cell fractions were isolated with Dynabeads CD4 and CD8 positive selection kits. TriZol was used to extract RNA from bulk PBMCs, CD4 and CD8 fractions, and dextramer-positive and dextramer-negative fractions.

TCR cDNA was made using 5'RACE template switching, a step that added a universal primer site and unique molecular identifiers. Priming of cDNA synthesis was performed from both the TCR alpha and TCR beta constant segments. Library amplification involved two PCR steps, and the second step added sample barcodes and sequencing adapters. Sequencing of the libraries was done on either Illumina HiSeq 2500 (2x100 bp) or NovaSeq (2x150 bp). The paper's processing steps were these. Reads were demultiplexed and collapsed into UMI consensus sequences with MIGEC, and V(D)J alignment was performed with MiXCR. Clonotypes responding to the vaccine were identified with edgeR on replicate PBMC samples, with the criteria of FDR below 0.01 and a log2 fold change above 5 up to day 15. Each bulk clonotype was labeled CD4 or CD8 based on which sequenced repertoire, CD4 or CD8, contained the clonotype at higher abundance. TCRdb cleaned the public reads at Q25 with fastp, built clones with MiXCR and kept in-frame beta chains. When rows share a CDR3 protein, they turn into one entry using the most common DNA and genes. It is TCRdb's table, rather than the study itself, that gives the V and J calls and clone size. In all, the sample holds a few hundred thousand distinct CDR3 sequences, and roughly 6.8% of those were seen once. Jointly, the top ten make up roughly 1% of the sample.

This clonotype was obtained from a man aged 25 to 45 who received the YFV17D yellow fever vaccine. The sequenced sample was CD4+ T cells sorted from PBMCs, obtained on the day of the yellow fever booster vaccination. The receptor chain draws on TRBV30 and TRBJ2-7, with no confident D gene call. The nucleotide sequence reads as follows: TGTGCCTGGAGTGCGGCAGTCTACGAGCAGTACTTC. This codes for CAWSAAVYEQYF. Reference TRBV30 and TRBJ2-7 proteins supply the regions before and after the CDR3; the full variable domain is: SQTIHQWPATLVQPVGSPLSLECTVEGTSNPNLYWYRQAAGRGLQLLFYSVGIGQISSEVPQNLSASRPQDRQFILSSKKLLLSDSGFYLCAWSAAVYEQYFGPGTRLTVT.